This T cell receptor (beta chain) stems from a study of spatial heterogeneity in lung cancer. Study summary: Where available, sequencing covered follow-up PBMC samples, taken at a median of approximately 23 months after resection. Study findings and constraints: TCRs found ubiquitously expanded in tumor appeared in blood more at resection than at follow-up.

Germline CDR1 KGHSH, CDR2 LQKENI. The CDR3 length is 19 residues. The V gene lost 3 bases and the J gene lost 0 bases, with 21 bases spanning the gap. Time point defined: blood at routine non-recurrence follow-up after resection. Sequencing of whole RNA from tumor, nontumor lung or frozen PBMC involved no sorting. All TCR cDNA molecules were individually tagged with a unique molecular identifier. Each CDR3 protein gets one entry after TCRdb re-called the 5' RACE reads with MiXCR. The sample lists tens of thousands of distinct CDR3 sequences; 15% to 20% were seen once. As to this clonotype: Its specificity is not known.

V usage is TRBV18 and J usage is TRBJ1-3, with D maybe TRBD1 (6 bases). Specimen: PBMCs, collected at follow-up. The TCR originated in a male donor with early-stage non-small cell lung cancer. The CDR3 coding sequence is TGTGCCAGCTCACCCCAGGGAATCTTGCAGGGGAGCTCTGGAAACACCATATATTTT. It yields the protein CASSPQGILQGSSGNTIYF.